This T cell receptor beta chain was retrieved from a study of cytomegalovirus exposure and HLA in healthy donors. Study outcomes and limitations: There were 150 to 200 TCR beta chains listed as cytomegalovirus-associated.

The length of the CDR3 is 16 residues. Germline V gene sequence: CDR1 LNHDA, CDR2 SQIVND (reference sequence). J was trimmed by 1 base and V by 3 bases; bases with no gene match: 4. The assay was immunoSEQ multiplex PCR, and TCRdb's table has in-frame clones only and misses some. This table has 150,000 to 160,000 clones, 86% appearing once. Separation from the roughly 670-subject first cohort characterized the roughly 130-subject validation cohort, to which the donors belonged. Of note for this clone: Its antigen is undetermined.

The source material was PBMCs. V and J are TRBV19 and TRBJ2-5; 11 nucleotides align to TRBD1. The TCR sequence derives from a young man in good health and CMV-seropositive. This CDR3 reads CASSMGTGGSQETQYF. Here the CDR3 DNA reads TGTGCCAGTAGTATGGGGACAGGGGGGTCCCAAGAGACCCAGTACTTC.